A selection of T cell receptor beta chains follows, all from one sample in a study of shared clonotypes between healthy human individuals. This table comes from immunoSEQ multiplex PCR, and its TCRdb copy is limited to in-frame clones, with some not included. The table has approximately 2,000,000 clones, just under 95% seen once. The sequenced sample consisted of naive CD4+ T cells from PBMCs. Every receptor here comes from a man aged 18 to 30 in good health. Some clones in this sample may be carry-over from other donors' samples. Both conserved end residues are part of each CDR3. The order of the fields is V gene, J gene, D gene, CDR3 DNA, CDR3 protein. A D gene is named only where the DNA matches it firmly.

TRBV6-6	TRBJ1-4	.	TGTGCCAGCAGTTACCCTTCACAGCATAATGAAAAACTGTTTTTT	CASSYPSQHNEKLFF
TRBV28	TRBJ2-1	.	TGTGCCAGCAGTTTAAGTAGGGAACCGTACAATGAGCAGTTCTTC	CASSLSREPYNEQFF
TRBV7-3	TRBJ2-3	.	TGTGCCAGCAGCTTAAGAAGGACCGACGCAGATACGCAGTATTTT	CASSLRRTDADTQYF
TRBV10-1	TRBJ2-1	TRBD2	TGCGCCAGCAGTGAGCAACTAGCGGGAGGAGGGCGGAATGAGCAGTTCTTC	CASSEQLAGGGRNEQFF
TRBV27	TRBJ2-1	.	TGTGCCAGCAGTTTACGGTCCAGCGGTGGTGAGCAGTTCTTC	CASSLRSSGGEQFF
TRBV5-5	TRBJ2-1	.	TGTGCCAGCAGCTTTATGTCAGGATCGTACAATGAGCAGTTCTTC	CASSFMSGSYNEQFF
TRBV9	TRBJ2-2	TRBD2	TGTGCCAGCAGCCCCAGGGTAGCGGGAGCCCTTACCGGGGAGCTGTTTTTT	CASSPRVAGALTGELFF
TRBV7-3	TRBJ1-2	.	TGTGCCAGCAGCTTAAGGACAGACTATGGCTACACCTTC	CASSLRTDYGYTF
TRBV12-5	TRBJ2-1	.	TGTGCTAGTGGTTTGGCTACGAGGGGGAACAATGAGCAGTTCTTC	CASGLATRGNNEQFF
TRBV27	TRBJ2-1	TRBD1	TGTGCCAGCAGTCCCCGACAGGGGGCGTACGAGCAGTTCTTC	CASSPRQGAYEQFF
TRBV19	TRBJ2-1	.	TGTGCCAGTATTTCGGGACCGCCATGGAATGAGCAGTTCTTC	CASISGPPWNEQFF
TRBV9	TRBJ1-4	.	TGTGCCAGCAGCCCCCCAGGAAATGAAAAACTGTTTTTT	CASSPPGNEKLFF
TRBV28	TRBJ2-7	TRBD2	TGTGCCAGCACCCCTAGCGGGAGCACCTACGAGCAGTACTTC	CASTPSGSTYEQYF
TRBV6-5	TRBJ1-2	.	TGTGCCAGCAAACCCGAGGGCCCTCGGGGGTACACCTTC	CASKPEGPRGYTF
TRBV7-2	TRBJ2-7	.	TGTGCCAGCAGCTTAGTCGGTAGAACCTACGAGCAGTACTTC	CASSLVGRTYEQYF
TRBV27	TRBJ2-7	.	TGTGCCAGCAGTTTAGAGGGGGACGAGCAGTACTTC	CASSLEGDEQYF
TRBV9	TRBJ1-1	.	TGTGCCAGCAGCTCACAGTGGGGGGCGACTGAAGCTTTCTTT	CASSSQWGATEAFF
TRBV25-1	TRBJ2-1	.	TGTGCCAGCAGTGGTGGTCCAAGTTGGGTGGAGCAGTTCTTC	CASSGGPSWVEQFF